This T cell receptor (beta chain) was sequenced in a study of T cell repertoires in cytomegalovirus infection. Deletions cut 0 bases from V and 6 bases from J, with 6 bases between. The CDR3 covers 12 residues. CDR1 is SGHRS, CDR2 YFSETQ, per germline. Broader study findings: Dominant in the ex vivo response were TCR beta clonotypes restricted by HLA-C and specific for CMV.

Turning to this clonotype: Its cognate antigen is unknown.

Each CDR3 protein is one row after TCRdb ran MiXCR on the reads. Of about 700,000 distinct CDR3 sequences listed, around 35% are singletons. The chain uses TRBV5-1 and TRBJ1-2; D not resolved. This specimen was cultured PBMCs, taken from culture after CMV antigen stimulation. The origin of this receptor is a human donor in good health (CMV status not recorded). Some clones in this sample may be carry-over from other donors' samples. CDR3 DNA sequence: TGCGCCAGCAGCTTGGGGGAACATGGCTACACCTTC. Translating it yields CASSLGEHGYTF.